This T cell receptor beta chain was profiled in a study of sequential checkpoint blockade in melanoma. For the study at large: Maintenance nivolumab came after either treatment sequence.

The assay was immunoSEQ multiplex PCR, and TCRdb's table has in-frame clones only and misses some. There are roughly 28,000 clones in the sample; around 77% occur only once, and about 14% lies in the top ten. The germline V gene has CDR1 SEHNR and CDR2 FQNEAQ (reference sequence). The CDR3 contains 13 residues. V lost 5 bases and J lost 5, with 13 bases in between. Treatment meaning: randomized to nivolumab then ipilimumab (arm A) or the reverse (arm B). No patient had prior DNA-damaging chemotherapy. PBMC sorting kept live CD3+CD8+ cells without CD19 or CD56. The gene calls are TRBV7-9 and TRBJ2-7; maybe TRBD2 (5 bases). This receptor was obtained from a human donor with melanoma. The specimen was CD8+ T cells sorted from blood (inferred from file names), collected from a patient given nivolumab and ipilimumab in sequence. The CDR3 reads CASSPPLGDEQYF. CDR3 nucleotides: TGTGCCAGCAGCCCTCCGCTCGGGGACGAGCAGTACTTC.